The T cell receptor (beta chain) under discussion was sequenced for a study of cytomegalovirus exposure and HLA in healthy donors (dated by TCRdb to about 2017). Concerning the study at large: According to an earlier analysis of 550 to 700 of the donors, roughly 180 million T cells yielded over 100 million unique TCR beta sequences and approximately 280 Gb of sequence data. About 280 gigabases of sequencing data and around 90 million unique TCR sequences made up an early release that covered approximately 700 HLA-typed donors. Among the approximately 400 genotyped donors, 81% belonged to the genetic ancestry cluster associated with self-reported Caucasian donors. The study aimed to test whether cataloging public T cell receptors could reveal signatures of past pathogen exposure. Using immunosequencing, the study profiled T cell repertoires from 550 to 750 subjects and related those repertoires to cytomegalovirus serostatus. Besides the first cohort of 500 to 700 subjects, a separate validation cohort made up of over a hundred different subjects was used. To predict cytomegalovirus infection status, the study brought together high-throughput TCR immunosequencing, statistical association of individual TCRs with disease status, and machine learning. In a later analysis, previously published TCR beta repertoires from more than 500 donors were re-analyzed and high-resolution HLA genotyping was added so that TCR occurrence patterns could be studied. In the later analysis, no new phenotypic data were used to find candidate immune exposures; instead, reliance was placed on TCR beta sequences and their occurrence across donors. An earlier analysis of around 640 of the donors used high-throughput TCR beta sequencing to judge whether each TCR beta V gene segment behaved as functional or pseudogenic. Donor age, sex, ethnicity and CMV serostatus were compiled alongside the repertoire data. A later genetic analysis took genome-wide SNP genotypes for about 55% of the roughly 700 donors and used that subset as a discovery cohort. Every repertoire in the discovery cohort had been generated on one and the same sequencing platform. HLA typing covered class I and class II loci at four-digit resolution. Typing coverage varied by locus: roughly 620-640 donors for A, B, C, DRB1 and DQB1; more than 500 for DQA1; 606 for DPA1; about 450 for DPB1. About five DR-DQ haplotypes were treated as single units for association and clustering because of strong linkage in the cohort. Among roughly 400 genotyped donors of the cohort, an average of roughly 230,000 unique TCR beta nucleotide sequences was sequenced per donor, of which 15% to 20% were non-productive.

In total, more than 500 healthy bone marrow donors made up the cohort. All cohort members were sampled while nominally healthy, although unrecorded immune exposures were likely present. The donor tested CMV seronegative, placing the donor among the 350 to 400 seronegative members of the cohort. A peripheral blood sample was provided by each donor, and peripheral blood mononuclear cells were used for TCR beta sequencing. The Qiagen DNeasy Blood Extraction Kit was used to extract genomic DNA from the blood cell samples. Overall study results and their limits: In both the original and validation cohorts, the classifier was reported to diagnose cytomegalovirus status with high specificity and sensitivity. Most TCR sequences were observed very rarely across donors, whereas some public TCRs were present in many individuals. This cohort had only TCR beta chains sequenced, and the lack of alpha or paired-chain data limited which features could be detected. Compared with the 666-donor mean, donors in an Asian-associated ancestry cluster had fewer N-insertions in productive TCRs, according to a later genetic analysis. The authors suggested that the approach could potentially be extended to other disease states and immunological phenotypes. Linkage disequilibrium might explain the correlated functional status among segregating V segments, but an unknown experimental factor could not be excluded. When HLA alleles, especially DR and DQ, strongly co-occurred, TCR associations were difficult to assign to individual alleles. Presence/absence analyses assumed roughly uniform sequencing depth across donors, an assumption that may not hold. A further reported finding was that TCR beta sequences accurately predicted the HLA-A and HLA-B alleles for most subjects in the first cohort. A total of roughly 160 TCR beta chains were listed by the study as associated with cytomegalovirus. Fewer than 20 rarely observed V segments, including chromosome 9 orphons, were excluded from the earlier analysis of approximately 500 of the donors because counts were too low. In an earlier analysis of about 600 of the donors, most TCR beta V segments appeared in productive rearrangements about 90% or about 30% of the time, broadly matching IMGT annotations. In a later analysis, some 17,000 TCR beta sequences were associated with specific HLA alleles at a false discovery rate of 0.05. A later analysis found that TCR association rates varied across HLA loci, with DRB1 alleles showing the most associated TCRs and HLA-C alleles the fewest. Most CMV-associated TCR beta chains appeared to be HLA-restricted in a later analysis, and the HLA associations seemed to be driven largely by CMV exposure. In a later analysis, several top co-occurrence clusters were reported to appear linked to parvovirus B19, influenza, CMV and Epstein-Barr virus. Some IMGT-functional V segments, including TRBV6-2 and TRBV6-3, could not be distinguished by the 87-base-pair reads and were therefore excluded. A few of the identified cytomegalovirus-associated TCR beta chains were confirmed in vitro to be specific for cytomegalovirus antigens. A group of highly shared sequence variants was considered likely to be a technical artifact of the sequencing pipeline. Immune exposure information for the cohort was limited to CMV serostatus. Because HLA typing was unavailable for some donors at each locus, only the typed subset was used in association tests. A later genetic analysis associated a missense DCLRE1C variant with V-gene and J-gene trimming of TCR beta chains, and an independent cohort replicated the association. Compared with equally common non-associated chains, HLA-associated TCR beta chains in a later analysis were more clonally expanded and had lower generation probabilities.

From the cysteine up to the phenylalanine, the CDR3 has a length of 13 residues. Solely the CDR3 DNA is kept, with 39 bases framed from the first base. In the germline V gene, CDR1 corresponds to MDHEN and CDR2 to SYDVKM. The junction shows trimming of 10 bases on V and 5 bases on J, plus 15 bases between the germline ends. On this clone: Its antigen target is currently unknown.

The method behind the library was the immunoSEQ multiplex PCR assay. For the multiplex PCR, a mixture combining 60 forward primers for TCR Vbeta segments and 13 reverse primers for TCR Jbeta segments was used. The CDR3 region of rearranged TCR beta genes was amplified from genomic DNA with a multiplex PCR assay. The Illumina HiSeq System was used to sequence the amplified TCR beta libraries as 87-base-pair reads. Processing in the source paper ran as follows. A later analysis tallied 80 million to 95 million unique TCR beta chains across the 666 repertoires, and around 9.9 million of those chains were shared by two or more donors. Raw reads were error-corrected and collapsed into unique sequences by a nearest-neighbor algorithm in which closely related sequences were merged to remove PCR and sequencing errors. CDR3 sequences were aligned to IMGT reference sequences to assign V, D and J gene segments. Each retained sequence needed at least a six-nucleotide match to both a V gene segment and a J gene segment. A rearrangement was called productive if the CDR3 had no stop codons and remained in frame with V and J, and every other rearrangement was called non-productive. Following IMGT convention, CDR3 was defined as the stretch from the second conserved V-encoded cysteine up to the conserved J-encoded phenylalanine. In an earlier analysis of around 570 of the donors, sequences lacking an unambiguous match to a single V gene segment were excluded. In an earlier analysis of about 590 of the donors, a V segment was called functional when productive rearrangements were above 56.7%, and segregating when the standard deviation between donors exceeded 5%. To diagnose cytomegalovirus status from the catalog of TCR beta chain sequences, a statistical classification framework was built. A later analysis assigned V and J genes by comparing TCR nucleotide sequences with IMGT/GENE-DB human TR gene sequences. A later analysis assigned CDR3 sequences and most-parsimonious VDJ recombination scenarios with the TCRdist pipeline. In a later analysis, each TCR beta chain was defined by its CDR3 amino acid sequence together with its V-gene family, and reads without a unique V-gene family were excluded. A later analysis removed 550 to 650 highly shared, low-generation-probability nucleotide sequences to deal with suspected cross-contamination and a sequencing artifact. For each public chain, a later analysis derived a clonal expansion index from normalized ranks of inferred template counts within each repertoire. In a later analysis, generation probabilities were computed with a VDJ recombination model fitted to out-of-frame rearrangements, and the resulting probabilities were checked against IGoR. Hypergeometric tests were used in a later analysis to score TCR-TCR, TCR-HLA and TCR-CMV co-occurrence, with a repertoire-size bias correction applied to the TCR pairs. False discovery rates were estimated in a later analysis by permuting HLA or CMV assignments 20 times. In a later analysis, co-occurring TCRs were grouped using DBSCAN, with TCRdist sequence similarity added in when clustering inside HLA-allele-positive subsets. Repertoires with fewer than 30,000 or more than 120,000 public chains, plus five repertoires with anomalous nucleotide sharing, were excluded from co-occurrence clustering. Imported from immuneACCESS, the table was reduced by TCRdb to in-frame sequences with V and J called. These copies leave out some clones; in studies compared against another copy, an unresolved V gene accounts for under half, and the cause of the remainder is not known. V, J and clone size were drawn from that table, and D and trimming were deduced from the DNA. This sample's table contains under 200,000 clones. Under 6.5% of the sample lies in the top ten.

The source is a man aged 25 to 40 in good health and CMV-seronegative. What was sequenced was PBMCs. Here the chain combines TRBV28 and TRBJ2-1, with a weak D call of TRBD1 (6 bases match). DNA sequence: TGTGCCACAAGGGGGTCCTGGAACAATGAGCAGTTCTTC. This sequence encodes CATRGSWNNEQFF.